One sample yielded the 5 T cell receptor beta chains listed below, sequenced in a study of shared clonotypes between healthy human individuals. The method was immunoSEQ multiplex PCR; TCRdb's version includes in-frame clones alone and lacks a portion of them. This sample has 450,000 to 700,000 clones; nearly 97% occur once, and the top ten carry about 0.11%. Naive CD8 isolation took CD45RO-negative cells positively selected for CCR7 and excluded terminally differentiated effector memory CD45RA+ cells. Sequenced: naive CD8+ T cells sorted from blood. These receptors all stem from a woman aged 30 to 39 in good health.

The table lists this clone with a count of one. CDR3: CASSQTTGFETQYF. CDR3 in DNA: TGTGCCAGCAGCCAGACGACGGGCTTTGAGACCCAGTACTTC. The chain joins TRBV7-9 to TRBJ2-5; no reliable D call. Germline V gene lookup returns CDR1 SEHNR and CDR2 FQNEAQ (reference sequence). There are 14 residues in the CDR3. Deletions cut 5 bases from V and 5 bases from J, with 15 bases between.

The chain has TRBV11-2 and TRBJ2-7, with 7 bases lining up with TRBD2. The CDR3 has 17 residues. V lost 5 bases to trimming and J lost 3 bases; unmatched junction nucleotides: 16. Germline V gene sequence: CDR1 SGHAT, CDR2 FQNNGV. The CDR3 sequence: CASSHRSGGRVFYEQYF. The CDR3 nucleotides are TGTGCCAGCAGCCACCGCTCCGGAGGGAGGGTATTCTACGAGCAGTACTTC.

This clone was seen just once. CDR3 sequence (DNA): TGTGCCAGCAGTGAAGCGCTTCAGGGTTATGGCTACACCTTC. It is translated as CASSEALQGYGYTF. This sequence joins TRBV6-1 and TRBJ1-2, with D tentatively TRBD1 (5 bases). Trimming shortened V by 0 bases and J by 5 bases, and 10 bases separated the two germline ends. Germline CDR1 is MNHNS and CDR2 is SASEGT. The CDR3 is made up of 14 amino acids.

This chain links TRBV2 with TRBJ2-1, with D perhaps being TRBD1 or TRBD2 (6 bases each). From germline, CDR1 is SNHLY and CDR2 FYNNEI. The length of the CDR3 is 15 residues. With 6 bases removed from V and 0 bases from J, the gap between germline ends came to 12 bases. The CDR3 sequence is CASREGQSSYNEQFF. The CDR3 nucleotides are TGTGCCAGCAGGGAGGGACAAAGCTCCTACAATGAGCAGTTCTTC.

The chain employs TRBV4-1 and TRBJ2-1; D might be TRBD1 (7 bases). Germline CDR1 MGHRA, CDR2 YSYEKL. CDR3 length: 14 amino acids. Between the trimmed V and J ends, which lost 4 bases and 7 bases, there was a span of 14 bases. For the CDR3, the DNA is TGCGCCAGCAGCCCACGGGCAGGGGGGAATGAGCAGTTCTTC. Translating gives CASSPRAGGNEQFF.